Below, 11 T cell receptor beta chains from the same sample are listed, as sequenced in a study of cytomegalovirus exposure and HLA in healthy donors. Method: immunoSEQ multiplex PCR; TCRdb's copy keeps in-frame clones and lacks some. The sample includes 250,000 to 350,000 clones, roughly 86% of them seen just once. The sequenced sample consisted of PBMCs. These receptors came from a man younger than 45 in good health and CMV-seronegative.

The J gene is TRBJ1-2, the V gene TRBV6-1, with 9 nucleotides matching TRBD1. The V gene's germline CDR1 is MNHNS and CDR2 SASEGT. The length of the CDR3 is 14 residues. With V trimmed by 4 bases and J by 3 bases, 3 bases remained unmatched. DNA for the CDR3: TGTGCCAGCAGTGCAACAGGGGGCTACTATGGCTACACCTTC. This codes for CASSATGGYYGYTF.

J is TRBJ2-5 and V is TRBV4-1, with 7 bases matching TRBD2. The germline V gene has CDR1 MGHRA and CDR2 YSYEKL. This CDR3 has 14 residues. V shed 8 bases, J shed 3 bases, and the junction held 9 bases outside the gene matches. CDR3 nucleotides: TGCGCCAGCCGAACCTGGGGGGGAAAAGAGACCCAGTACTTC. Translating it yields CASRTWGGKETQYF.

V gene TRBV27 combines with J gene TRBJ1-1; TRBD1 matches at 8 bases. The CDR3 covers 14 residues. V shed 5 bases, J shed 2 bases, and the junction held 4 bases outside the gene matches. Looked up from germline, CDR1 is MNHEY and CDR2 is SMNVEV (reference sequence). CDR3 DNA: TGTGCCAGCAGTCCGGGACAGGCTAACACTGAAGCTTTCTTT. The encoded protein is CASSPGQANTEAFF.

V gene TRBV5-4 combines with J gene TRBJ2-7; the match to TRBD2 covers 8 bases. J lost 2 bases, V lost 4 bases, and 5 bases had no gene match. CDR3 size: 14 residues. The V gene's germline CDR1 is SGHNT and CDR2 YYREEE (reference sequence). CDR3 sequence: CASSHRGGTYEQYF. Here the CDR3 DNA reads TGTGCCAGCAGCCACCGGGGGGGAACCTACGAGCAGTACTTC.

The chain uses TRBV5-6 and TRBJ2-1; 7 bases match TRBD2. Per germline, CDR1 SGHDT and CDR2 YYEEEE. V lost 0 bases and J lost 7; bases outside the gene matches: 7. CDR3 length equals 15 residues. The CDR3 reads CASSLALAGGNEQFF. The CDR3 DNA sequence: TGTGCCAGCAGCTTGGCACTAGCCGGGGGGAATGAGCAGTTCTTC.

The rearrangement uses TRBV18 and TRBJ2-5; the D gene is possibly TRBD2 (6 bases). Looked up from germline, CDR1 is KGHSH and CDR2 is LQKENI. The CDR3 runs 16 residues. The ends were cut back, 0 bases at V and 0 bases at J, with 11 bases in the middle. Here the CDR3 reads CASSPPGLTNQETQYF. The CDR3 nucleotides are TGTGCCAGCTCACCACCGGGACTGACAAACCAAGAGACCCAGTACTTC.

The J gene is TRBJ2-6, the V gene TRBV6-1; D gene ambiguous. Trimming left V 4 bases short and J 4 bases short, with 11 bases between. This CDR3 spans 15 amino acids. Germline CDR1 MNHNS, CDR2 SASEGT. The CDR3 sequence is CASSARSSGANVLTF. The CDR3 DNA is TGTGCCAGCAGTGCGAGGAGTTCGGGGGCCAACGTCCTGACTTTC.

This chain uses TRBV6-6 with TRBJ1-6; possibly TRBD1 for D (5 bases). The CDR3 runs 15 residues. V lost 5 bases and J 11 bases, leaving 19 bases between the germline ends. CDR1 is MNHNY, CDR2 SVGAGI, per germline (reference sequence). CDR3 in DNA: TGTGCCAGCAGTAACTTTTCGCTGGGGCAGCCACCCCTCCACTTT. This translates into CASSNFSLGQPPLHF.

This clone appeared once. DNA for the CDR3: TGTGCCAGCAGCTTGGAATTGGGGGCCATCTGGGAGCAGTACTTC. The encoded protein is CASSLELGAIWEQYF. The chain is built from TRBV5-5 and TRBJ2-7; D perhaps matches TRBD1 (6 bases). This CDR3 spans 15 amino acids. Germline loops: CDR1 SGHKS, CDR2 YYEKEE (reference sequence). Trimming took 0 bases from V and 7 from J, leaving 17 bases between them.

The chain carries TRBV5-5 and TRBJ2-6; D remains unclear. The CDR3 runs 16 residues. The germline V and J ends were trimmed by 1 base and 1 base, with 9 bases remaining between them. Germline assignment: CDR1 SGHKS and CDR2 YYEKEE (reference sequence). CDR3 sequence reads: CASSLWMESGANVLTF. CDR3 bases: TGTGCCAGCAGCTTGTGGATGGAGTCTGGGGCCAACGTCCTGACTTTC.

This sequence joins TRBV19 and TRBJ1-2, with D perhaps TRBD1 (6 bases). V lost 2 bases, J lost 4 bases, and 14 bases lay in between. The germline V gene encodes CDR1 LNHDA and CDR2 SQIVND (reference sequence). The CDR3 runs to 15 residues. The CDR3 DNA is TGTGCCAGTAGTATACCCCCGGCAGGGGTCTATGGCTACACCTTC. Translating gives CASSIPPAGVYGYTF.